One sample yielded the 11 T cell receptor beta chains listed below, sequenced in a study of T-cell reconstitution after alpha-beta-depleted transplantation in children. Unique molecular identifiers were used to barcode this TCRbeta library. MiXCR, run by TCRdb on the PCR reads, gives a single entry per CDR3 protein. The sample lists around 29,000 distinct CDR3 sequences; 5.5% to 7.5% were seen once. This sample comprised PBMCs, mostly from graft donor cells, obtained 180 days after TCRalphabeta/CD19-depleted stem cell transplant. The receptors originated from a male patient younger than 18 who had a stem cell transplant for acute myeloid leukemia, so the T cells may come from the graft donor.

This clonotype has a count of ten or more. The chain is built from TRBV20-1 and TRBJ1-5; D unresolved. Germline lookup yields CDR1 DFQATT and CDR2 SNEGSKA (reference sequence). V was pared by 4 bases and J by 4 bases, with 11 bases between. The CDR3 totals 13 residues. In DNA, the CDR3 is TGCAGTGCTACCCGGGGTCAGAATCAGCCCCAGCATTTT. Translated, it gives CSATRGQNQPQHF.

This clonotype was found many times. The chain combines TRBV30 with TRBJ1-2; D is unclear. Germline lookup yields CDR1 GTSNPN and CDR2 SVGIG (reference sequence). The CDR3 runs 12 residues. Trimming cost V 5 bases and J 8 bases, with 15 bases left between them. Here the CDR3 DNA reads TGTGCCTGGGGCCCAAATACCCGGGGCTACACCTTC. Translated: CAWGPNTRGYTF.

Relative to its sample, this clonotype is medium-sized. This rearrangement joins TRBV2 to TRBJ2-1, with D hard to call. V lost 7 bases and J lost 0, with 10 bases in between. CDR1 and CDR2 from the germline V gene are SNHLY and FYNNEI. This CDR3 is 14 amino acids long. The CDR3 region has the DNA TGTGCCAGCATACCCTTAAGCTCCTACAATGAGCAGTTCTTC. Translating it yields CASIPLSSYNEQFF.

This clonotype was observed many times. The chain recombines TRBV6-2 or TRBV6-3 with TRBJ1-2; D is undetermined. V was cut by 5 bases and J by 6 bases, with 16 bases left in between. The CDR3 consists of 14 residues. Germline CDR1 MNHEY, CDR2 SVGEGT. The CDR3 coding sequence is TGTGCCAGCAGTACCAGCAGAATCCCGAATGGCTACACCTTC. Its protein product is CASSTSRIPNGYTF.

At least ten counts were recorded for this clonotype. V gene TRBV6-5 combines with J gene TRBJ2-7, with 10 bases fitting TRBD1. This CDR3 is built from 15 residues. The V and J ends lost 2 bases and 4 bases, in that order; junction bases with no gene match: 5. Germline V gene data show CDR1 as MNHEY and CDR2 as SVGAGI. CDR3 coding DNA: TGTGCCAGCAGTTACCGGGACAGGGGCAAGTACGAGCAGTACTTC. The encoded protein is CASSYRDRGKYEQYF.

This clonotype was counted many times. The chain employs TRBV6-1 and TRBJ1-1; 7 positions agree with TRBD1. Trimming removed 2 bases from V and 7 bases from J; junction bases left unmatched: 10. The CDR3 consists of 15 residues. From germline, CDR1 is MNHNS and CDR2 SASEGT. The CDR3 loop is CASSERPGTVSEAFF. CDR3 in DNA: TGTGCCAGCAGTGAACGCCCCGGGACAGTTAGTGAAGCTTTCTTT.

This clonotype has a count of ten or more. This chain uses TRBV20-1 with TRBJ2-2, with D tentatively TRBD2 (6 bases). CDR1 is DFQATT and CDR2 is SNEGSKA in the germline V gene (reference sequence). The length of the CDR3 is 14 residues. V lost 6 bases, J lost 1 base, and 12 bases lay in between. CDR3 residues: CSARGLWNTGELFF. As DNA, the CDR3 is TGCAGTGCGAGGGGACTGTGGAACACCGGGGAGCTGTTTTTT.

This clonotype came up many times. The chain joins TRBV29-1 to TRBJ2-3; 7 bases match TRBD2. The length of the CDR3 is 10 residues. Germline assignment: CDR1 SQVTM and CDR2 ANQGSEA. Unmatched junction bases numbered 0, after V lost 7 bases and J lost 5 bases. This chain's CDR3 is CSGGGDTQYF. In nucleotides, the CDR3 is TGCAGCGGGGGGGGAGATACGCAGTATTTT.

At least ten counts were recorded for this clonotype. The V and J genes are TRBV24-1 and TRBJ2-3; 9 nucleotides agree with TRBD2. The CDR3 contains 16 residues. After removal of 3 bases from V and 2 bases from J, the junction contained 5 bases not matched to a gene. Germline V gene lookup returns CDR1 KGHDR and CDR2 SFDVKD. The CDR3 DNA sequence: TGTGCCACCAGTGATGCGCTAGCGGGATTCACAGATACGCAGTATTTT. Translating gives CATSDALAGFTDTQYF.

By share, this clonotype ranks as medium-sized (0.01 to 0.1%). The chain is built from TRBV7-2 and TRBJ2-7; D gene ambiguous. Trimming removed 6 bases at V and 2 bases at J, with 5 bases between. The CDR3 has 11 amino acids. In germline, CDR1 is SGHTA, CDR2 FQGNSA. The CDR3 DNA is TGTGCCAGCAGTACAGCCTACGAGCAGTACTTC. Translating it yields CASSTAYEQYF.

The sample holds many counts of this clonotype. This chain joins TRBV5-1 and TRBJ2-2, with TRBD2 identical over 8 bases. Germline trimming cut 3 bases from V and 7 bases from J; bases unmatched to any gene: 11. The CDR3 spans 16 residues. CDR1 is SGHRS, CDR2 YFSETQ, per germline. The CDR3 loop is CASSSLRGGPGGELFF. DNA of the CDR3: TGCGCCAGCAGCTCCCTCCGGGGGGGCCCGGGCGGGGAGCTGTTTTTT.